The TCR beta chain under discussion was sequenced for a study of cytomegalovirus exposure and HLA in healthy donors (dated by TCRdb to about 2017). Study-wide context: An earlier analysis of fewer than 750 of the donors reported 276 Gb of sequence data and 95 million to 130 million unique TCR beta sequences obtained from around 170 million T cells. Rather than drawing on any new phenotypic data, the later analysis identified candidate immune exposures from TCR beta sequences and the way those sequences occurred across donors. The study profiled the T cell repertoires of 550 to 700 subjects by immunosequencing and related them to cytomegalovirus serostatus. The genetic ancestry cluster associated with self-reported Caucasian donors included 81% of the 398 genotyped donors. The study combined high-throughput TCR immunosequencing, statistical association of individual TCRs with disease status, and machine learning to predict cytomegalovirus infection status. An early release covering just under 650 HLA-typed donors comprised about 300 gigabases of sequencing data and 85 million or so unique TCR sequences. A handful of DR-DQ haplotypes were treated as single units for association and clustering because of strong linkage in the cohort. Both class I and class II loci were covered by HLA typing, at four-digit resolution. Across about 380 genotyped donors of the cohort, an average of about 240,000 unique TCR beta nucleotide sequences per donor were sequenced, and roughly 20% of those sequences were non-productive. The number of typed donors differed by locus: 629-630 for A, B, C, DRB1 and DQB1; 500 to 550 for DQA1; some 590 for DPA1; and some 470 for DPB1. Donor age, sex, ethnicity and CMV serostatus were compiled together with the repertoire data. In an earlier analysis of several hundred of the donors, high-throughput TCR beta sequencing was used to judge whether each TCR beta V gene segment behaved as functional or pseudogenic. A later analysis re-analyzed previously published TCR beta repertoires from 500 to 700 donors and added high-resolution HLA genotyping to study TCR occurrence patterns. The study was designed to test whether signatures of past pathogen exposure could be identified by cataloging public T cell receptors. Genome-wide SNP genotypes for about three fifths of the roughly 670 donors were used in a later genetic analysis, which treated that subset as a discovery cohort. All discovery cohort repertoires had been generated on a single sequencing platform. A separate validation cohort of approximately 130 different subjects was used in addition to the roughly 700-subject first cohort. Overall study results and their limits: A further reported finding was that TCR beta sequences accurately predicted the HLA-A and HLA-B alleles for most subjects in the first cohort. In vitro tests confirmed that a few of the cytomegalovirus-associated TCR beta chains recognize cytomegalovirus antigens. Compared with equally common non-associated chains, HLA-associated TCR beta chains in a later analysis were more clonally expanded and had lower generation probabilities. The study listed 150 to 200 TCR beta chains as associated with cytomegalovirus. A later analysis found that TCR association rates varied across HLA loci, with DRB1 alleles showing the most associated TCRs and HLA-C alleles the fewest. The sequencing pipeline was judged likely to have produced a cluster of highly shared sequence variants as a technical artifact. Compared with the approximately 600-donor mean, donors in an Asian-associated ancestry cluster had fewer N-insertions in productive TCRs, according to a later genetic analysis. Linkage disequilibrium might explain the correlated functional status among segregating V segments, but an unknown experimental factor could not be ruled out. The authors suggested that the approach could potentially be generalized to other disease states and immunological phenotypes. Broadly in line with IMGT annotations, most TCR beta V segments showed up in productive rearrangements about 87% or about 30% of the time in an earlier analysis of approximately 640 of the donors. HLA typing was unavailable for some donors at each locus, so association tests used only the typed subset. Cytomegalovirus status was reported to be diagnosed by the classifier with high specificity and sensitivity in both the original and validation cohorts. According to a later analysis, parvovirus B19, influenza, CMV and Epstein-Barr virus appeared linked to several top co-occurrence clusters. The earlier analysis of some 540 of the donors excluded some 16 rarely observed V segments, including chromosome 9 orphons, because counts were too low. Presence/absence analyses assumed roughly uniform sequencing depth across donors, an assumption that may not hold. Across donors, most TCR sequences were observed very rarely, whereas some public TCRs were present in many individuals. The cohort was sequenced for TCR beta chains only, and without alpha or paired-chain data the features that could be detected were limited. A later genetic analysis associated a missense DCLRE1C variant with V-gene and J-gene trimming of TCR beta chains, and an independent cohort replicated the association. For the cohort, immune exposure information was limited to CMV serostatus. Strong co-occurrence of HLA alleles, especially DR and DQ, made assigning TCR associations to individual alleles difficult. A later analysis associated about 17,000 TCR beta sequences with specific HLA alleles at a false discovery rate of 0.05. Most CMV-associated TCR beta chains appeared to be HLA-restricted in a later analysis, and the HLA associations seemed to be driven largely by CMV exposure.

The cohort consisted of 670 or so healthy bone marrow donors. At the time of sampling, every cohort member was nominally healthy, though immune exposures that went unrecorded were likely present. The donor was CMV seronegative and belonged to the group of over 300 seronegative cohort members. A peripheral blood sample was collected from each donor, and TCR beta sequencing was performed on peripheral blood mononuclear cells. Genomic DNA was extracted from the blood cell samples with the Qiagen DNeasy Blood Extraction Kit. Concerning this clone itself: Its specific antigen is unknown. Base qualities are missing; no much larger clone stands one base away.

The library was produced with the immunoSEQ multiplex PCR assay. A mixture of 60 forward primers for TCR Vbeta segments and 13 reverse primers for TCR Jbeta segments was used in the multiplex PCR. The CDR3 region of rearranged TCR beta genes was amplified from genomic DNA by a multiplex PCR assay. The Illumina HiSeq System was used to sequence the amplified TCR beta libraries as 87-base-pair reads. The study's processing was this. A later analysis counted about 80 million unique TCR beta chains across the 640 or so repertoires, and roughly 10 million of these chains were shared by at least two donors. Raw reads were error-corrected and collapsed into unique sequences with a nearest-neighbor algorithm that merged closely related sequences to remove PCR and sequencing errors. CDR3 sequences were aligned to IMGT reference sequences to assign V, D and J gene segments. For a sequence to be retained, at least a six-nucleotide match to both a V gene segment and a J gene segment was required. Rearrangements were called productive when the CDR3 lacked stop codons and stayed in frame with V and J; all others were non-productive. CDR3 was defined by IMGT convention, running from the second conserved V-encoded cysteine to the conserved J-encoded phenylalanine. In an earlier analysis of more than 550 of the donors, sequences lacking an unambiguous match to a single V gene segment were excluded. An earlier analysis of 587 of the donors classified V segments as functional when productive rearrangements were above 56.7% and as segregating when the standard deviation between donors was above 5%. A statistical classification framework was built for diagnosing cytomegalovirus status from the catalog of TCR beta chain sequences. In a later analysis, TCR nucleotide sequences were compared against IMGT/GENE-DB human TR gene sequences so that V and J genes could be assigned. The TCRdist pipeline was used in a later analysis to assign CDR3 sequences and most-parsimonious VDJ recombination scenarios. In a later analysis, each TCR beta chain was defined by its CDR3 amino acid sequence together with its V-gene family, and reads lacking a unique V-gene family were excluded. In a later analysis, 450 to 600 highly shared, low-generation-probability nucleotide sequences were removed to address suspected cross-contamination and a sequencing artifact. In a later analysis, a clonal expansion index was calculated for each public chain from normalized within-repertoire ranks of inferred template counts. In a later analysis, generation probabilities were computed with a VDJ recombination model fitted to out-of-frame rearrangements, and the resulting probabilities were checked against IGoR. In a later analysis, hypergeometric tests were used to score TCR-TCR, TCR-HLA and TCR-CMV co-occurrence, with a repertoire-size bias correction applied to TCR pairs. False discovery rates were estimated in a later analysis by permuting HLA or CMV assignments 20 times. In a later analysis, co-occurring TCRs were grouped with DBSCAN, and TCRdist sequence similarity was added when clustering was performed within HLA-allele-positive subsets. Repertoires with fewer than 30,000 or more than 120,000 public chains, plus five repertoires with anomalous nucleotide sharing, were excluded from co-occurrence clustering. The table comes from immuneACCESS by way of TCRdb, which keeps in-frame sequences with V and J called. Part of the clones is missing from these tables; in studies checked, under half for an unresolved V gene and the rest for unknown reasons. The V and J calls and clone size are taken from that table; D and trimming were inferred from the DNA. For this sample the table gives under 200,000 clones, of which 65% to 90% were detected only once. The top ten hold about 2.5% of the sample.

This TCR was recovered from a woman between 50 and 59 years old in good health and CMV-seronegative. Sequencing was done on a sample of PBMCs.

The DNA sequence follows: TGTGCCAGCAGCGCCTTCGGCGGTAGCAATCAGCCCCAGCATTTT. Protein translation: CASSAFGGSNQPQHF. The sequence joins TRBV2 to TRBJ1-5, with the D gene uncertain. CDR1 is given as SNHLY and CDR2 as FYNNEI, both from the germline V gene. From its cysteine to its phenylalanine, the CDR3 spans 15 amino acids. Of all the DNA, just the CDR3 is kept, 45 bases in frame from base 1. V and J lose 6 bases and 0 bases, and a span of 12 bases separates them.